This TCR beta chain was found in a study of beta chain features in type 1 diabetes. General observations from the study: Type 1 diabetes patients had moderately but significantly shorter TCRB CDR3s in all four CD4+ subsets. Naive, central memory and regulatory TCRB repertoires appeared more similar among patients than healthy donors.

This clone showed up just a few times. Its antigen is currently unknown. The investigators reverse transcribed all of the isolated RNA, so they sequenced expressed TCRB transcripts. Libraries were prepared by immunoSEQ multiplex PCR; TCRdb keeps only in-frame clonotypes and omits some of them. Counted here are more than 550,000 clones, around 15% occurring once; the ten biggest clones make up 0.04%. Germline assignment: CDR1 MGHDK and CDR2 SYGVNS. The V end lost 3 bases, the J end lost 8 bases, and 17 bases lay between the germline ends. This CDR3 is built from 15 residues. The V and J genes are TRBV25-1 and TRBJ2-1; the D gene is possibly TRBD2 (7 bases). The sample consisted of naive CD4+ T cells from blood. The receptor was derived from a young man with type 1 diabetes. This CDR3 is CASSEGRTGRDEQFF. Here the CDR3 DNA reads TGTGCCAGCAGTGAGGGGAGAACAGGGAGGGATGAGCAGTTCTTC.